The subject of this entry is one T cell receptor beta chain. Its antigen is undetermined. Here immunoSEQ multiplex PCR was the method, and the copy in TCRdb shows in-frame clones only, minus some. The repertoire has some 12,000 clones, under 85% of them found once; the top ten carry approximately 14%. This entry is derived from a study of somatic mutations in cytotoxic T cells in rheumatoid arthritis. The study's findings and limits: Any difference in CD8+ T-cell clonality between patients who had rheumatoid arthritis and healthy controls who were age-matched was not statistically significant. Antigen targets of the expanded CD8+ clones remained unidentified. Exceedance of 20% of CD8+ cells by the largest CD8+ clone occurred in about an eighth of the roughly 60 patients.

The germline CDR1 and CDR2 sequences are SGHTA and FQGTGA. Trimming left V 0 bases short and J 5 bases short, with 11 bases between. The CDR3 sequence is 15 residues long. The chain links TRBV7-3 to TRBJ2-1; D is uncertain. The sample taken for sequencing was CD8+ T cells sorted from blood. The receptor was derived from a woman aged 55-70 years in good health. The CDR3 bases are TGTGCCAGCAGCTTAACGTATGGCGAGGACAATGAGCAGTTCTTC. This encodes CASSLTYGEDNEQFF.